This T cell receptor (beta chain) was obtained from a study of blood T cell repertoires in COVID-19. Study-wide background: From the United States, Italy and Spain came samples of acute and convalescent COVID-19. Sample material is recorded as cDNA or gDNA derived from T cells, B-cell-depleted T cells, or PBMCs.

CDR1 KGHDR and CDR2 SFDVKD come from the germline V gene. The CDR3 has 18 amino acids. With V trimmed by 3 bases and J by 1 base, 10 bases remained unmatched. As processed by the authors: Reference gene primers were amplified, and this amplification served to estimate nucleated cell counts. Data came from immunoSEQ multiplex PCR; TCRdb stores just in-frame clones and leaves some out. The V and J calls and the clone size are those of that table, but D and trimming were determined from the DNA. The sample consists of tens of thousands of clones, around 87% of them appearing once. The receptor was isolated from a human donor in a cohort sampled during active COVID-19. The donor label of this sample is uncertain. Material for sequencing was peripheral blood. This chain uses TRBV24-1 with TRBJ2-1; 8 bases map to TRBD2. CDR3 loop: CATSDGELAEVSYNEQFF. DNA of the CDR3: TGTGCCACCAGTGATGGAGAACTAGCGGAGGTTTCCTACAATGAGCAGTTCTTC.